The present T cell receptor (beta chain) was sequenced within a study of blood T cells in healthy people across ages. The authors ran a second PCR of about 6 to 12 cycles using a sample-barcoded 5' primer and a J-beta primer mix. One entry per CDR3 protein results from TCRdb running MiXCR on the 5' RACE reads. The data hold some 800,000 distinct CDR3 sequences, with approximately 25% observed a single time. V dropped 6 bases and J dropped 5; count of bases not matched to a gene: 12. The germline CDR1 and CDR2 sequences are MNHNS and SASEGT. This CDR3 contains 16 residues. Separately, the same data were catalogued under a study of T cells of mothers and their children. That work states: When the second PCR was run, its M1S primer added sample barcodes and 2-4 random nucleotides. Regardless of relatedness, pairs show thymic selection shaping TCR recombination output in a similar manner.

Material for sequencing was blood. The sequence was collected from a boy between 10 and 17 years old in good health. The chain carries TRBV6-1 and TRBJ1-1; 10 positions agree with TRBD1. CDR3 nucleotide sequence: TGTGCCAGCAGACGAAACCCGACAGGGGGCCGGACTGAAGCTTTCTTT. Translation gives CASRRNPTGGRTEAFF.